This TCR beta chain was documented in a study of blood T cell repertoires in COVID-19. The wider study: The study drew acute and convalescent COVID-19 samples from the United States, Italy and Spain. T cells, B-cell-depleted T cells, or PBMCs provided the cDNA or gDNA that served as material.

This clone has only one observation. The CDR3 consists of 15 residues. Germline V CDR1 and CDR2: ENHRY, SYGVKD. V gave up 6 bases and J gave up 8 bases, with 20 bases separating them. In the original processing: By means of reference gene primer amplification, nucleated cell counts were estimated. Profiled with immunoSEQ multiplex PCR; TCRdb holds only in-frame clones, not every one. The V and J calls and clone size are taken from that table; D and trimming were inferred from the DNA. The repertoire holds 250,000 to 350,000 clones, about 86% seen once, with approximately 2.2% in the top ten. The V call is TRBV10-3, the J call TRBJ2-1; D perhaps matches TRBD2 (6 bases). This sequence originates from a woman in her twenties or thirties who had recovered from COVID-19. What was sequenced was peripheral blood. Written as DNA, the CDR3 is TGTGCCATCAGGAACGGGGGTTCCTATCTGGATGAGCAGTTCTTC. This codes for CAIRNGGSYLDEQFF.